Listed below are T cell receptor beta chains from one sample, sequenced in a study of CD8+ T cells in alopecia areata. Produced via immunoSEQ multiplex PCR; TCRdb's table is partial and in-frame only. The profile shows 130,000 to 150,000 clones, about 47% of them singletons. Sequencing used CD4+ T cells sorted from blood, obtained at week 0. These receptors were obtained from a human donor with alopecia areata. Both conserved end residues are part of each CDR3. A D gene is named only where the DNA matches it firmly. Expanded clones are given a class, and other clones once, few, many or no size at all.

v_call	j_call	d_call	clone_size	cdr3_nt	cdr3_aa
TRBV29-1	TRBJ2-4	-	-	TGCAGCGTGCAGACAAACCGGGTTCTAGCCAAAAACATTCAGTACTTC	CSVQTNRVLAKNIQYF
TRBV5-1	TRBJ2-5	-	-	TGCGCCAGCAGCTCCCGGAGTGGGGGGCAGATCGAGACCCAGTACTTC	CASSSRSGGQIETQYF
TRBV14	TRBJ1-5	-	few	TGTGCCAGCAGCCAAGATTTCGATCAGCCCCAGCATTTT	CASSQDFDQPQHF
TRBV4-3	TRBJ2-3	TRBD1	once	TGCGCCAGCAGCCAAGTTCAACAGGGGCCAGATACGCAGTATTTT	CASSQVQQGPDTQYF
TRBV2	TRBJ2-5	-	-	TGTGCCAGCAGTGAACTAGCGCTCGATGGGGAGACCCAGTACTTC	CASSELALDGETQYF
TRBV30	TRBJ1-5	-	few	TGTGCCTGGAGTCAACCCTACGATCAGCCCCAGCATTTT	CAWSQPYDQPQHF
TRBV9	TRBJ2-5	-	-	TGTGCCAGCAGCGTAGCCCCCGGGCTACAGGAGACCCAGTACTTC	CASSVAPGLQETQYF
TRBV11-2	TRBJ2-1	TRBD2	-	TGTGCCAGCAGCTTTCTTCTACTAGCGGGCAGGAATGAGCAGTTCTTC	CASSFLLLAGRNEQFF
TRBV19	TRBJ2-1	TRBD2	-	TGTGCCAGTAGTAACCCGAACCCGACTAGCGGGAGCGATGAGCAGTTCTTC	CASSNPNPTSGSDEQFF
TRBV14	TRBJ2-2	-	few	TGTGCCAGCAGCCAATCTACCGGGACGGGAACCGGGGAGCTGTTTTTT	CASSQSTGTGTGELFF
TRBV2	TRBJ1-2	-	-	TGTGCCAGCAGAATAGACACAAACTATGGCTACACCTTC	CASRIDTNYGYTF
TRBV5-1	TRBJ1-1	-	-	TGCGCCAGCAGACAGGGCACTGAAGCTTTCTTT	CASRQGTEAFF
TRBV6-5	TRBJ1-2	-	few	TGTGCCAGCAGCGCTGGGGTATGGGAGTATGGCTACACCTTC	CASSAGVWEYGYTF
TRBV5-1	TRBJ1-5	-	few	TGCGCCAGGTGCAACAGGGTGGGTTCGCCCCAGCATTTT	CARCNRVGSPQHF
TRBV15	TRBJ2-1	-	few	TGTGCCACCAGCAGAGTTTTAGGGACCAACTACAATGAGCAGTTCTTC	CATSRVLGTNYNEQFF
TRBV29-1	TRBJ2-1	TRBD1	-	TGCAGCGTGCAAGCAGGGGGCTACAATGAGCAGTTCTTC	CSVQAGGYNEQFF
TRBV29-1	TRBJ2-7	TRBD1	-	TGCAGCGTTGGGGACAGCTACGAGCAGTACTTC	CSVGDSYEQYF
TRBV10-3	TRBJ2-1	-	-	TGTGCCATGGGACCCAACAATGAGCAGTTCTTC	CAMGPNNEQFF
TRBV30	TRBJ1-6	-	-	TGTGCCTGGAGTTTAGGGAGTGCGGGACTCCACTTT	CAWSLGSAGLHF
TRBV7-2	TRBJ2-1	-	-	TGTGCCAGCAGCTTACCGAACTCAGGCCAGTTCTTC	CASSLPNSGQFF
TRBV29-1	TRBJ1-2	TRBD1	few	TGCAGCGTTGAAAGGCCCTTACAGGGGGCGGAGGGCTACACCTTC	CSVERPLQGAEGYTF
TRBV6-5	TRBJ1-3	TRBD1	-	TGTGCCAGCAGTTCCTACGGGACAGCAGCTGGAAACACCATATATTTT	CASSSYGTAAGNTIYF
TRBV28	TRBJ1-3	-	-	TGTGCCACCAAGTCCGGCGGAGCTGGAAACACCATATATTTT	CATKSGGAGNTIYF
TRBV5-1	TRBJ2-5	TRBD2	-	TGCGCCAGCAGCGAGACTAGCGGGATTTTAGAGACCCAGTACTTC	CASSETSGILETQYF
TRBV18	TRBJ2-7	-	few	TGTGCCAGCTCACCCTCTCTAGGATACGAGCAGTACTTC	CASSPSLGYEQYF
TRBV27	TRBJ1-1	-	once	TGTGCCAGCAGACTTACTGGGAACACTGAAGCTTTCTTT	CASRLTGNTEAFF
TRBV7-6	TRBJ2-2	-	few	TGTGCCAGCAGCTCCGGGACTCAGACCGGGGAGCTGTTTTTT	CASSSGTQTGELFF
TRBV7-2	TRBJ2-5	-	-	TGTGCCAGCAGCTTGGACAACCAAGAGACCCAGTACTTC	CASSLDNQETQYF
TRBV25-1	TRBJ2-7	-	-	TGTGCCAGCAGCAAGGGGGCCTACGAGCAGTACTTC	CASSKGAYEQYF
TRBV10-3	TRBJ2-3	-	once	TGTGCCATCAGGGTCACAGATACGCAGTATTTT	CAIRVTDTQYF
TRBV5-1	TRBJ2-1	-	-	TGCGCCAGCAGCTTGGGACGGGCCGAGTTCGATGAGCAGTTCTTC	CASSLGRAEFDEQFF
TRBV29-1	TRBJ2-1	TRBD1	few	TGCAGCGTTACCGGGACAGGGCCTTACAATGAGCAGTTCTTC	CSVTGTGPYNEQFF
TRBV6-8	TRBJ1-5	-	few	TGTGCCAGCAAACAGCCACATCAGCCCCAGCATTTT	CASKQPHQPQHF
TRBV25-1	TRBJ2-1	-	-	TGTGCCAGCAGTGGGCGGGTTATTGGCAATGAGCAGTTCTTC	CASSGRVIGNEQFF
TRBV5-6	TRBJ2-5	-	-	TGTGCCAGCAGCTTGGTGCGGGGTGGAGAGACCCAGTACTTC	CASSLVRGGETQYF